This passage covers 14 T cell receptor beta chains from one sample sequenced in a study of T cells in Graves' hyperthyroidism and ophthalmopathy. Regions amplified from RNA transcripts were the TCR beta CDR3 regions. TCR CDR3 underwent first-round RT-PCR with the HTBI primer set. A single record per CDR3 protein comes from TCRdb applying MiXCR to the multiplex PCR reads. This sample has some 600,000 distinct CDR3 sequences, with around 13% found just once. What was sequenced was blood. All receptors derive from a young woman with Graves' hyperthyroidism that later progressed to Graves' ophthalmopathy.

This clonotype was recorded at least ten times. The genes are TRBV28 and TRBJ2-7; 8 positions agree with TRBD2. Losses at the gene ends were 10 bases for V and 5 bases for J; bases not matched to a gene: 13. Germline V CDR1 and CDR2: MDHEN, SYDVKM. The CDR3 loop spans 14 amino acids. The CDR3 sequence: CATLSGGRVDEQYF. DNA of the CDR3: TGTGCCACCCTAAGCGGGGGCCGTGTCGACGAGCAGTACTTC.

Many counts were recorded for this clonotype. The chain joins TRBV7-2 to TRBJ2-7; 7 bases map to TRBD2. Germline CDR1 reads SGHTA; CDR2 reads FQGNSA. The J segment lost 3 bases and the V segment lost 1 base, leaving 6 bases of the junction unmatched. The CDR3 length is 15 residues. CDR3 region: CASSLVALASYEQYF. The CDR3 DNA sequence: TGTGCCAGCAGCTTAGTGGCACTAGCGAGCTACGAGCAGTACTTC.

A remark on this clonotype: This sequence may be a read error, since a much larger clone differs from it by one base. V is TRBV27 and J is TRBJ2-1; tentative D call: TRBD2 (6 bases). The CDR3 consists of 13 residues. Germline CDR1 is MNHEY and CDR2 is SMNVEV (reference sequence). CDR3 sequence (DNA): TGTGCCAGCAGTGCGCAGGACTACAATGAGCAGCTCTTC. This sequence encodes CASSAQDYNEQLF.

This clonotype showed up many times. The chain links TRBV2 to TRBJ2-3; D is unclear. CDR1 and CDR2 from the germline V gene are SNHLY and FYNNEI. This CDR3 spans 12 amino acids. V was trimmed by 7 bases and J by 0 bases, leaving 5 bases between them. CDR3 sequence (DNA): TGTGCCAGCATGGAGAGCACAGATACGCAGTATTTT. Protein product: CASMESTDTQYF. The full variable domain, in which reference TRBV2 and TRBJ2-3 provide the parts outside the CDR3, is EPEVTQTPSHQVTQMGQEVILRCVPISNHLYFYWYRQILGQKVEFLVSFYNNEISEKSEIFDDQFSVERPDGSNFTLKIRSTKLEDSAMYFCASMESTDTQYFGPGTRLTVL.

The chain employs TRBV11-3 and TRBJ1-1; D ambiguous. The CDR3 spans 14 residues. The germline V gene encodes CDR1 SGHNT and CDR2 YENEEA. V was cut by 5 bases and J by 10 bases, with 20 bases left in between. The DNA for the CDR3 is TGTGCCAGCAGCCAAGTCGACCAGCGGGCTGGAGCTTTCTTT. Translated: CASSQVDQRAGAFF.

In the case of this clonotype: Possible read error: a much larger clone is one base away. CDR3 nucleotides: TGTGCCAGCAGCTTAGCGGGGTCCCCCTACGGGCAGTACTTC. It yields the protein CASSLAGSPYGQYF. The J gene is TRBJ2-7, the V gene TRBV7-9; D not certain. This CDR3 is built from 14 residues. Germline lookup yields CDR1 SEHNR and CDR2 FQNEAQ (reference sequence).

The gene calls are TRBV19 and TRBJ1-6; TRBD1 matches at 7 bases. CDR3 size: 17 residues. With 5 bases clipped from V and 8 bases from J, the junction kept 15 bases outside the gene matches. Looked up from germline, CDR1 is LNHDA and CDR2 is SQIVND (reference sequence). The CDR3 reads CASSSGQVALGYSPLHF. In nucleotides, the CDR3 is TGTGCCAGTAGTTCCGGACAGGTAGCACTGGGGTATTCACCCCTCCACTTT. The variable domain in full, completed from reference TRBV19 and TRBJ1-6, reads DGGITQSPKYLFRKEGQNVTLSCEQNLNHDAMYWYRQDPGQGLRLIYYSQIVNDFQKGDIAEGYSVSREKKESFPLTVTSAQKNPTAFYLCASSSGQVALGYSPLHFGNGTRLTVT.

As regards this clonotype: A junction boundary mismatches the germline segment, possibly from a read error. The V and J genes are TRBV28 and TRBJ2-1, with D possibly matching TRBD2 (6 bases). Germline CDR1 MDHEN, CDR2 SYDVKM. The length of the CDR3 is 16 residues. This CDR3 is CASTPGGASSYNDQCF. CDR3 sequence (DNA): TGTGCCAGCACCCCTGGAGGGGCGAGCTCCTACAATGATCAGTGCTTC.

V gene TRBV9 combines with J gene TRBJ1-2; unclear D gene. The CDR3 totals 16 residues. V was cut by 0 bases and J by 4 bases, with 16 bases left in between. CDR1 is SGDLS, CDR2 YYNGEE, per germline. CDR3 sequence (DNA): TGTGCCAGCAGCGTAGAGAAGACCGTCCTTTTCTATGGCTACACCTTC. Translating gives CASSVEKTVLFYGYTF. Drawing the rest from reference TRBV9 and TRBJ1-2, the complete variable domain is DSGVTQTPKHLITATGQRVTLRCSPRSGDLSVYWYQQSLDQGLQFLIQYYNGEERAKGNILERFSAQQFPDLHSELNLSSLELGDSALYFCASSVEKTVLFYGYTFGSGTRLTVV.

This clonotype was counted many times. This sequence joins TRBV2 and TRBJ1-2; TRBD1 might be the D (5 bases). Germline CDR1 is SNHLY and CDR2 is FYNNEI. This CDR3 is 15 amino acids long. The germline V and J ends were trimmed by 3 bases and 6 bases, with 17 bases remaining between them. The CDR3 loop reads CASSEVSGLADGYTF. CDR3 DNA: TGTGCCAGCAGTGAGGTCTCAGGGCTCGCGGATGGCTACACCTTC.

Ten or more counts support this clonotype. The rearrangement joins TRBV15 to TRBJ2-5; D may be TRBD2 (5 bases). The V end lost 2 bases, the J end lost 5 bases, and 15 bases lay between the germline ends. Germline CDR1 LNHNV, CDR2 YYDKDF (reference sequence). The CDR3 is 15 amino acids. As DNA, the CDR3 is TGTGCCACCAGCAGACCCTCCGAGGGAGCTGAGACCCAGTACTTC. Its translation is CATSRPSEGAETQYF.

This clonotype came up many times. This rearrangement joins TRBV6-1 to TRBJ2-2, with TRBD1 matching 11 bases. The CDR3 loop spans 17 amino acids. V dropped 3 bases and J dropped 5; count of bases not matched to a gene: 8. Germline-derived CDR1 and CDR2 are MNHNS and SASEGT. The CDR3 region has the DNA TGTGCCAGCAGTGACTACCTGGGACAGGGGGTAACCGGGGAGCTGTTTTTT. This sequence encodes CASSDYLGQGVTGELFF.

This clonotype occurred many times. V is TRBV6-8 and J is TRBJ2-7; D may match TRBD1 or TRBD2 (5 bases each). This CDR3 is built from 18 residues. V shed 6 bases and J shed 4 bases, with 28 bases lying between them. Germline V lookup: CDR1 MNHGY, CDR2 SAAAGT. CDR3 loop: CASSHRCGGANLLYEQYF. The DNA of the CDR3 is TGTGCCAGCAGCCACCGTTGTGGGGGTGCGAATCTCTTATACGAGCAGTACTTC.

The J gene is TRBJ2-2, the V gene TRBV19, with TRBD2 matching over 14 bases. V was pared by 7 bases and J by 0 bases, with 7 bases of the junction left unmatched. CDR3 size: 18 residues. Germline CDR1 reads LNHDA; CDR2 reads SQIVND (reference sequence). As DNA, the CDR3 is TGTGCCAGTACGGTAGGACTAGCGGGGGGATCGAACACCGGGGAGCTGTTTTTT. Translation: CASTVGLAGGSNTGELFF.